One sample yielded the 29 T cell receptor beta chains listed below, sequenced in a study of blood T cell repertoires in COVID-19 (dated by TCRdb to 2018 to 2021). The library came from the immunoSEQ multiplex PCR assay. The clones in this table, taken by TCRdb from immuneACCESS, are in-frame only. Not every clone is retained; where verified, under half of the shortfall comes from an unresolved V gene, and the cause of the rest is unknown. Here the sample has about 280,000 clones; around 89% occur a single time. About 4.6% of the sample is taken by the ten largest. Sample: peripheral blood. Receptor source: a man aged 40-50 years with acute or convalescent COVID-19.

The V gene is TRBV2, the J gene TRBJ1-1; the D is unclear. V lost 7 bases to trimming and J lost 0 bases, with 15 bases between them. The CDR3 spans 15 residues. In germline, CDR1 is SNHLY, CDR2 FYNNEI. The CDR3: CASTYWSSVNTEAFF. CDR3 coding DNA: TGTGCCAGCACCTATTGGAGCTCTGTGAACACTGAAGCTTTCTTT. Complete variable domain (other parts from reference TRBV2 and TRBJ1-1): EPEVTQTPSHQVTQMGQEVILRCVPISNHLYFYWYRQILGQKVEFLVSFYNNEISEKSEIFDDQFSVERPDGSNFTLKIRSTKLEDSAMYFCASTYWSSVNTEAFFGQGTRLTVV.

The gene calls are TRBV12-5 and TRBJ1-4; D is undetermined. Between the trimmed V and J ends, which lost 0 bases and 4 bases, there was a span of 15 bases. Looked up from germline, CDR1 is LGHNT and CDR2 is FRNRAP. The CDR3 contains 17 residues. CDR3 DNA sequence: TGTGCTAGTGGTTTGGTACGGGGTCGAAACAGTAATGAAAAACTGTTTTTT. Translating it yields CASGLVRGRNSNEKLFF.

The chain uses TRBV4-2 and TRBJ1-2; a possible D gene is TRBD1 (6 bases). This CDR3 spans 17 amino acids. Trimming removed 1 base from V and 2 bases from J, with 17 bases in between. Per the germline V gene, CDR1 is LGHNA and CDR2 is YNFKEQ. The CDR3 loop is CASSQVGGGGINYGYTF. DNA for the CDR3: TGTGCCAGCAGCCAAGTTGGGGGCGGGGGGATAAACTATGGCTACACCTTC.

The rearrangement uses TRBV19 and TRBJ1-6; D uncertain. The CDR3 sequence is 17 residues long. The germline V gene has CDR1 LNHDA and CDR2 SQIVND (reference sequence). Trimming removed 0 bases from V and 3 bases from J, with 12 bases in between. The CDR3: CASSIDLQVYYNSPLHF. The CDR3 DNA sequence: TGTGCCAGTAGTATAGATCTTCAGGTCTACTATAATTCACCCCTCCACTTT.

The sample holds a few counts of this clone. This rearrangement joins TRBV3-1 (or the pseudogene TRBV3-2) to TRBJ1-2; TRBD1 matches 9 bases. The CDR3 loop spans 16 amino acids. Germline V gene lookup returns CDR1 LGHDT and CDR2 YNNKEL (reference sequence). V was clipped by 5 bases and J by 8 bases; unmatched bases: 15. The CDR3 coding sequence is TGTGCCAGCAGCGAGGGGGGCCCAGGACAGGGGTTAGGCTACACCTTC. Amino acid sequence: CASSEGGPGQGLGYTF.

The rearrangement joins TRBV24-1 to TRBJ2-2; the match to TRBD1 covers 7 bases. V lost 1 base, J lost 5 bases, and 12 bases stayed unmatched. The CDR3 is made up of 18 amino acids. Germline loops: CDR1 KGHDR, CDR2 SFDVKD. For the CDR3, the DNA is TGTGCCACCAGTGATTTTGGCTGGGGAGACAGGGATACCGGGGAGCTGTTTTTT. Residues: CATSDFGWGDRDTGELFF.

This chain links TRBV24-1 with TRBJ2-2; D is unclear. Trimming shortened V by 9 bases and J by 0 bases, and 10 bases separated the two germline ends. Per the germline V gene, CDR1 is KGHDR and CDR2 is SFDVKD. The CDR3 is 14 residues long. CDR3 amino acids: CATRAGSNTGELFF. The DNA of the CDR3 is TGTGCCACCCGTGCAGGATCGAACACCGGGGAGCTGTTTTTT.

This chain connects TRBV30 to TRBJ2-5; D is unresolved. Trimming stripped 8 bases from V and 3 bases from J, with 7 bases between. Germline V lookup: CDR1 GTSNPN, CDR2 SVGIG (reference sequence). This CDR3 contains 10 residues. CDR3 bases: TGTGCCCTCTTTGAAGAGACCCAGTACTTC. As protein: CALFEETQYF.

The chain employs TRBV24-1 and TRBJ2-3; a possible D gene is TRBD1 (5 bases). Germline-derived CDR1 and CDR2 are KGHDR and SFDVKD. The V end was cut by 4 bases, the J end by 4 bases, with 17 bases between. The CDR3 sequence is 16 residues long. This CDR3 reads CATSEPGYLRADTQYF. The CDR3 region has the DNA TGTGCCACCAGTGAACCAGGGTACTTACGCGCAGATACGCAGTATTTT.

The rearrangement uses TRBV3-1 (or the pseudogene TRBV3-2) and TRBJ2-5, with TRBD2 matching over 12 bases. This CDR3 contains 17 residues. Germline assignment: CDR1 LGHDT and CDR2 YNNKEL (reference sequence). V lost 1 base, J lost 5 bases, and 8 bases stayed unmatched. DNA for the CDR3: TGTGCCAGCAGCCAAGTCCCTAGCGGGGGGGCCCGTGAGACCCAGTACTTC. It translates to CASSQVPSGGARETQYF.

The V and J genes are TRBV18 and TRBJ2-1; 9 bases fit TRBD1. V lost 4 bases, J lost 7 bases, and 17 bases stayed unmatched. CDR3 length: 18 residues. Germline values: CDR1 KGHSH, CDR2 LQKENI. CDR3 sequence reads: CASSLAMTGTGLKNEQFF. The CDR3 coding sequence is TGTGCCAGCTCACTAGCAATGACGGGGACAGGGCTTAAAAATGAGCAGTTCTTC.

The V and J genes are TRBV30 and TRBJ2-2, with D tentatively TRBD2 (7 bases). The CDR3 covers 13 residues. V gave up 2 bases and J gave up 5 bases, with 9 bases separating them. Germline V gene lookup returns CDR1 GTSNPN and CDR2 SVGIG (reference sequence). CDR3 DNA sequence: TGTGCCTGGAGTAGGGGGGGGACCGGGGAGCTGTTTTTT. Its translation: CAWSRGGTGELFF.

The CDR3 sequence: CASRKGDTEAFF. The CDR3 DNA reads as TGTGCCAGCAGAAAGGGGGACACTGAAGCTTTCTTT. V usage is TRBV6-5 and J usage is TRBJ1-1; weak D call: TRBD1 (6 bases). Germline lookup yields CDR1 MNHEY and CDR2 SVGAGI. This CDR3 contains 12 residues. Between the trimmed V and J ends, which lost 6 bases and 3 bases, there was a span of 8 bases.

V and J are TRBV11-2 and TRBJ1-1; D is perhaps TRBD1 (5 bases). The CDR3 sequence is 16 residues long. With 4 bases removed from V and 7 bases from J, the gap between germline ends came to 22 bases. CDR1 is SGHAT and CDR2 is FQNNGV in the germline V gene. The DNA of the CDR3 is TGTGCCAGCAGCTCCTGGTGGTACGGGGGATCCTTTGAAGCTTTCTTT. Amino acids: CASSSWWYGGSFEAFF.

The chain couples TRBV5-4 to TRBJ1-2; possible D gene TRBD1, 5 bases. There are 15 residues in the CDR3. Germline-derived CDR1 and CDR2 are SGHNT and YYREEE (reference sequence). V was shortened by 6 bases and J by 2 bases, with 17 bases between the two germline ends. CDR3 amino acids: CASTAWVPGNYGYTF. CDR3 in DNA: TGTGCCAGCACCGCTTGGGTCCCAGGGAACTATGGCTACACCTTC.

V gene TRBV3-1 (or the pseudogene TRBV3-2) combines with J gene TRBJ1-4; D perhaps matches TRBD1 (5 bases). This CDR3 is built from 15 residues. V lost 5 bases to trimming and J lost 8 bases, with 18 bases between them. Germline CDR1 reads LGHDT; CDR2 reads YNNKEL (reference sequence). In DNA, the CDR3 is TGTGCCAGCAGCGACGGAGGGTCAACAGGAGAAAAACTGTTTTTT. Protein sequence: CASSDGGSTGEKLFF.

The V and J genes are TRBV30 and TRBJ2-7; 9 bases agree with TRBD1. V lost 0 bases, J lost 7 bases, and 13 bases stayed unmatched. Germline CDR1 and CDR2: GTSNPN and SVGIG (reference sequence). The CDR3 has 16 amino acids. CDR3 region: CAWSVGGTGSMREQYF. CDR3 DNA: TGTGCCTGGAGTGTCGGGGGGACAGGGTCAATGCGGGAGCAGTACTTC.

As DNA, the CDR3 is TGTGCCAGCAGCTTATTGAGTACAGATACGCAGTATTTT. Amino acid sequence: CASSLLSTDTQYF. The chain is built from TRBV7-6 and TRBJ2-3; D is undetermined. This CDR3 contains 13 residues. V lost 2 bases to trimming and J lost 3 bases, with 6 bases between them. CDR1 and CDR2 from the germline V gene are SGHVS and FNYEAQ.

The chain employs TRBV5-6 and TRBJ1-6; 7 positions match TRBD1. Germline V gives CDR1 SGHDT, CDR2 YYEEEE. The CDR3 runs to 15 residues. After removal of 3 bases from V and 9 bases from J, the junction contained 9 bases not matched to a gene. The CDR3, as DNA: TGTGCCAGCAGCTCCTACAGGGGTGTCAGTTCACCCCTCCACTTT. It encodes CASSSYRGVSSPLHF.

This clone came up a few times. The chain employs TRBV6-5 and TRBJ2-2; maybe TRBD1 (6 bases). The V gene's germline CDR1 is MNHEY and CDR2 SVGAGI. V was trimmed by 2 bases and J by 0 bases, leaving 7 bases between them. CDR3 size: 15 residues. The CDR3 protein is CASSYGTPNTGELFF. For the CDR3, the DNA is TGTGCCAGCAGTTACGGGACACCGAACACCGGGGAGCTGTTTTTT.

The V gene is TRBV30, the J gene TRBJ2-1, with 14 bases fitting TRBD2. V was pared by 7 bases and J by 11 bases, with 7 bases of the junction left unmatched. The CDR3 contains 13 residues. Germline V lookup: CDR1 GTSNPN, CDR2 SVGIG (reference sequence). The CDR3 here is CAFGLAGGSKQFF. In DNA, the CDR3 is TGTGCCTTTGGACTAGCGGGGGGCTCTAAGCAGTTCTTC.

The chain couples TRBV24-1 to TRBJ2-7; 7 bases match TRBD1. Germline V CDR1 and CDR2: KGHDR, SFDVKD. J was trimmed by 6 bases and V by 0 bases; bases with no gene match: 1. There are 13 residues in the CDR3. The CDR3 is CATSDLKGAEQYF. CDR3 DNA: TGTGCCACCAGTGATTTGAAGGGGGCCGAGCAGTACTTC.

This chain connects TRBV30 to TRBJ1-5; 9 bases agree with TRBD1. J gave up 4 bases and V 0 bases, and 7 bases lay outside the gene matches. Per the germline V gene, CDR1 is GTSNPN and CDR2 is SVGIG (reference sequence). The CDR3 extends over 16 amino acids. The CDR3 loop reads CAWSVRFGQGNQPQHF. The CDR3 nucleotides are TGTGCCTGGAGTGTAAGGTTCGGACAGGGGAATCAGCCCCAGCATTTT.

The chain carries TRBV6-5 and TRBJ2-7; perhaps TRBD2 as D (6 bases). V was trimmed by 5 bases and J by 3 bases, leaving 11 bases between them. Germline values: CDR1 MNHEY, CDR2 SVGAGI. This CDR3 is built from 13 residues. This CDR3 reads CASSRTTNYEQYF. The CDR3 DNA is TGTGCCAGCAGTCGGACTACCAACTACGAGCAGTACTTC.

DNA of the CDR3: TGTGCCAGCAGCGCCGACAGGGGCGGGTCACCCCTCCACTTT. Protein product: CASSADRGGSPLHF. This chain uses TRBV9 with TRBJ1-6; 8 bases map to TRBD1. CDR3 length: 14 amino acids. Germline CDR1 reads SGDLS; CDR2 reads YYNGEE. The V segment lost 3 bases and the J segment 10 bases; nucleotides outside the gene matches: 6.

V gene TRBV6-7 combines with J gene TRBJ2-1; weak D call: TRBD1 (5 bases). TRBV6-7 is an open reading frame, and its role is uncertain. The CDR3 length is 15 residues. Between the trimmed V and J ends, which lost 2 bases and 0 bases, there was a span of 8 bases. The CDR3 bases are TGTGCCAGCAGTTACCCGACAGACTCCTACAATGAGCAGTTCTTC. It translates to CASSYPTDSYNEQFF.

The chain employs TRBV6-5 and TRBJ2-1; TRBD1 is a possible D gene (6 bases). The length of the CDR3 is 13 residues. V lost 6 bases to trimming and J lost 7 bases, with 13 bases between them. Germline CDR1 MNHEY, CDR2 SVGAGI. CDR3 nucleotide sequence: TGTGCCAGCAGACGACAGGCGGGTAATGAGCAGTTCTTC. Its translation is CASRRQAGNEQFF.

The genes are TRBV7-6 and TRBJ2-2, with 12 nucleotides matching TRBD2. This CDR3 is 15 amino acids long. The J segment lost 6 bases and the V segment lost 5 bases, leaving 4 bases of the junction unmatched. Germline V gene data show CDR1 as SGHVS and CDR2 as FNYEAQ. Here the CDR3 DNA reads TGTGCCAGCAGCCTTCTAGCGGGGGGGCCCGGGGAGCTGTTTTTT. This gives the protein CASSLLAGGPGELFF.

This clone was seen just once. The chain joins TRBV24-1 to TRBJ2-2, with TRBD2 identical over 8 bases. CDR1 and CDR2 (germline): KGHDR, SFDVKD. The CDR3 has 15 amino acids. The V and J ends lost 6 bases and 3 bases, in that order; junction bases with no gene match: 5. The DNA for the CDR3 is TGTGCCACCAGTCGGGGGGGCGAAGACACCGGGGAGCTGTTTTTT. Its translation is CATSRGGEDTGELFF.